The next 9 T cell receptor beta chains were all read from a single sample in a study of blood T cell repertoires in COVID-19. Using immunoSEQ multiplex PCR, the repertoire was profiled, and TCRdb retains in-frame clones only, with some absent. The data show 200,000 to 250,000 clones, 83% seen once. Sequencing input: peripheral blood. The receptors were sampled from a human donor in a cohort sampled during active COVID-19.

The chain has TRBV30 and TRBJ2-2; 7 bases line up with TRBD2. J was trimmed by 5 bases and V by 3 bases; bases with no gene match: 6. This CDR3 has 14 amino acids. CDR1 and CDR2 from the germline V gene are GTSNPN and SVGIG (reference sequence). The CDR3 region has the DNA TGTGCCTGGAGAGGGAGGGGAGGGACCGGGGAGCTGTTTTTT. Translating it yields CAWRGRGGTGELFF.

The V call is TRBV7-9, the J call TRBJ2-5, with 8 nucleotides matching TRBD1. The V segment lost 5 bases and the J segment 2 bases; nucleotides outside the gene matches: 7. Germline assignment: CDR1 SEHNR and CDR2 FQNEAQ (reference sequence). The CDR3 has 15 amino acids. The CDR3 region is CASSLGQGRQETQYF. Written as DNA, the CDR3 is TGTGCCAGCAGCCTCGGACAGGGCAGACAAGAGACCCAGTACTTC.

This sequence joins TRBV5-1 and TRBJ2-4; tentative D call: TRBD1 (5 bases). The CDR3 is 13 amino acids. CDR1 and CDR2 from the germline V gene are SGHRS and YFSETQ. Between the trimmed V and J ends, which lost 5 bases and 0 bases, there was a span of 6 bases. The CDR3, as DNA: TGCGCCAGCAGAACAGGAGCCAAAAACATTCAGTACTTC. It codes for CASRTGAKNIQYF.

This rearrangement joins TRBV19 to TRBJ1-6; TRBD1 aligns across 7 bases. CDR1 and CDR2 (germline): LNHDA, SQIVND (reference sequence). The CDR3 loop spans 15 amino acids. V gave up 6 bases and J gave up 3 bases; unmatched junction bases: 5. CDR3 residues: CASRRDSNYNSPLHF. CDR3 bases: TGTGCCAGTAGGCGGGACAGTAACTATAATTCACCCCTCCACTTT.

Points on this clone: Other DNA sequences from this sample encode an identical CDR3 as well. The rearrangement links TRBV19 to TRBJ1-1, with no clear D. With 1 base removed from V and 1 base from J, the gap between germline ends came to 4 bases. CDR3 length: 13 residues. Germline CDR1 reads LNHDA; CDR2 reads SQIVND (reference sequence). The CDR3 loop is CASSIGRNTEAFF. CDR3 nucleotides: TGTGCCAGTAGTATAGGTCGGAACACTGAAGCTTTCTTT.

V usage is TRBV5-1 and J usage is TRBJ1-6, with 7 bases identical to TRBD1. J gave up 7 bases and V 3 bases, and 7 bases lay outside the gene matches. Germline V lookup: CDR1 SGHRS, CDR2 YFSETQ. The CDR3 is 15 residues long. CDR3 protein: CASSSQGVVNSPLHF. The CDR3 region has the DNA TGCGCCAGCAGCTCCCAGGGGGTAGTGAATTCACCCCTCCACTTT. Complete variable domain (other parts from reference TRBV5-1 and TRBJ1-6): KAGVTQTPRYLIKTRGQQVTLSCSPISGHRSVSWYQQTPGQGLQFLFEYFSETQRNKGNFPGRFSGRQFSNSRSEMNVSTLELGDSALYLCASSSQGVVNSPLHFGNGTRLTVT.

The chain has TRBV5-1 and TRBJ1-1, with D perhaps TRBD1 (5 bases). CDR1 and CDR2 from the germline V gene are SGHRS and YFSETQ. V shed 4 bases and J shed 0 bases, with 7 bases lying between them. The CDR3 runs 13 residues. The CDR3 DNA follows: TGCGCCAGCAGCCGACAGATGAACACTGAAGCTTTCTTT. It translates to CASSRQMNTEAFF.

The chain employs TRBV7-2 and TRBJ1-2; tentative D call: TRBD1 (6 bases). CDR3 length: 14 residues. Germline V gives CDR1 SGHTA, CDR2 FQGNSA. V was trimmed by 3 bases and J by 1 base, leaving 9 bases between them. CDR3 sequence (DNA): TGTGCCAGCAGCTTCCGACAGGTTAACTATGGCTACACCTTC. The encoded protein is CASSFRQVNYGYTF.

This chain uses TRBV3-1 (or the pseudogene TRBV3-2) with TRBJ2-7; 10 positions agree with TRBD1. The CDR3 runs 15 residues. Germline V gene data show CDR1 as LGHDT and CDR2 as YNNKEL (reference sequence). V dropped 1 base and J dropped 9; count of bases not matched to a gene: 9. The CDR3 sequence is CASSQGVRTGGWQYF. The DNA of the CDR3 is TGTGCCAGCAGCCAAGGAGTGCGGACAGGGGGTTGGCAGTACTTC.